This is a list of T cell receptor beta chains from one sample in a study of CD8+ T cells in alopecia areata. Profiled with immunoSEQ multiplex PCR; TCRdb holds only in-frame clones, not every one. The sample lists roughly 220,000 clones, 35% to 45% occurring once. Sequencing used CD4+ T cells sorted from blood, obtained at approximately week 30, from a patient treated with tofacitinib. All receptors derive from a human donor with alopecia areata. Each CDR3 is given with its conserved first and last residue. D genes are given only for firm matches. Clone size is stated in some rows and not others, as once, few, many or a class when expanded.

CDR3nt: TGTGCTAGTGGTTCCCGTTTGGGGGCGTACGAGCAGTACTTC; CDR3aa: CASGSRLGAYEQYF; d_gene: -; j_gene: TRBJ2-7; abundance: -; v_gene: TRBV12-5
CDR3nt: TGCGCCAGCAGCCAGGGTCGAACTTCCACTGAAGCTTTCTTT; CDR3aa: CASSQGRTSTEAFF; d_gene: -; j_gene: TRBJ1-1; abundance: -; v_gene: TRBV4-1
CDR3nt: TGTGCCAGCAGCAAGGTCGACACCGGGGAGCTGTTTTTT; CDR3aa: CASSKVDTGELFF; d_gene: -; j_gene: TRBJ2-2; abundance: few; v_gene: TRBV28
CDR3nt: TGTGCCAGCAGCCCCGCGGACAGAAGCAAAAACATTCAGTACTTC; CDR3aa: CASSPADRSKNIQYF; d_gene: -; j_gene: TRBJ2-4; abundance: few; v_gene: TRBV4-2
CDR3nt: TGTGCCTGGAGTAGAAATGCGGGCAATCAGCCCCAGCATTTT; CDR3aa: CAWSRNAGNQPQHF; d_gene: -; j_gene: TRBJ1-5; abundance: -; v_gene: TRBV30
CDR3nt: TGTGCCTGGAGTTTAGGGGGGAACACTGAAGCTTTCTTT; CDR3aa: CAWSLGGNTEAFF; d_gene: -; j_gene: TRBJ1-1; abundance: once; v_gene: TRBV30
CDR3nt: TGCGCCAGCAGCTTGGCAGGCTTAAGTGGCTACACCTTC; CDR3aa: CASSLAGLSGYTF; d_gene: -; j_gene: TRBJ1-2; abundance: -; v_gene: TRBV5-1
CDR3nt: TGTGCCAGCAGTTACTCGCGACAGGGGTACTATGGCTACACCTTC; CDR3aa: CASSYSRQGYYGYTF; d_gene: TRBD1; j_gene: TRBJ1-2; abundance: few; v_gene: TRBV6-5
CDR3nt: TGTGCCAGCAGCCAAGGCCTAGCGGGGTACGAGCAGTACTTC; CDR3aa: CASSQGLAGYEQYF; d_gene: TRBD2; j_gene: TRBJ2-7; abundance: -; v_gene: TRBV4-2
CDR3nt: TGTGCCAGCAGCGGACGACAGGGAAATGAGCAGTTCTTC; CDR3aa: CASSGRQGNEQFF; d_gene: TRBD1; j_gene: TRBJ2-1; abundance: -; v_gene: TRBV7-6
CDR3nt: TGTGCCAGTAGTATGTGGGCTGGTGAAGCTTTCTTT; CDR3aa: CASSMWAGEAFF; d_gene: -; j_gene: TRBJ1-1; abundance: -; v_gene: TRBV19
CDR3nt: TGCAGCGCCCCACAGGGGTCGCCTCGAGAGACCCAGTACTTC; CDR3aa: CSAPQGSPRETQYF; d_gene: TRBD1; j_gene: TRBJ2-5; abundance: -; v_gene: TRBV29-1
CDR3nt: TGTGCCAGCAGTGATTCCCGTAATTCACCCCTCCACTTT; CDR3aa: CASSDSRNSPLHF; d_gene: -; j_gene: TRBJ1-6; abundance: few; v_gene: TRBV2
CDR3nt: TGTGCCAGCAGTTACTCGTACGGCTCTGGGGCCAACGTCCTGACTTTC; CDR3aa: CASSYSYGSGANVLTF; d_gene: -; j_gene: TRBJ2-6; abundance: -; v_gene: TRBV6-5
CDR3nt: TGCAGCGTTGATAATCCGGAGAACACTGAAGCTTTCTTT; CDR3aa: CSVDNPENTEAFF; d_gene: -; j_gene: TRBJ1-1; abundance: -; v_gene: TRBV29-1
CDR3nt: TGTGCCAGTAGTTCACCGCCGGGACTAGCGGTCACCGGGGAGCTGTTTTTT; CDR3aa: CASSSPPGLAVTGELFF; d_gene: TRBD2; j_gene: TRBJ2-2; abundance: few; v_gene: TRBV19
CDR3nt: TGCAGCGCCCGACCCCTAGTCCAAGAGACCCAGTACTTC; CDR3aa: CSARPLVQETQYF; d_gene: -; j_gene: TRBJ2-5; abundance: few; v_gene: TRBV29-1
CDR3nt: TGCAGCGTAAGGGGACTAGCGGGTCGCACAGATACGCAGTATTTT; CDR3aa: CSVRGLAGRTDTQYF; d_gene: TRBD2; j_gene: TRBJ2-3; abundance: few; v_gene: TRBV29-1
CDR3nt: TGTGCCTGGGGAGAGATCGGGCAGTTCTTC; CDR3aa: CAWGEIGQFF; d_gene: -; j_gene: TRBJ2-1; abundance: -; v_gene: TRBV30
CDR3nt: TGTGCCAGCTCACCCGGACAGAACCAAGAGACCCAGTACTTC; CDR3aa: CASSPGQNQETQYF; d_gene: -; j_gene: TRBJ2-5; abundance: -; v_gene: TRBV18
CDR3nt: TGCAGTGTACCGGGGAAGGTTGGTGGTACACAGTATTTT; CDR3aa: CSVPGKVGGTQYF; d_gene: -; j_gene: TRBJ2-3; abundance: -; v_gene: TRBV29-1
CDR3nt: TGCGCCAGCAGCTTGGCCGCAGGGGCCAATCAGCCCCAGCATTTT; CDR3aa: CASSLAAGANQPQHF; d_gene: -; j_gene: TRBJ1-5; abundance: -; v_gene: TRBV5-1
CDR3nt: TGTGCCAGCAGTTACTTTGCGGGGTCTGGAAACACCATATATTTT; CDR3aa: CASSYFAGSGNTIYF; d_gene: -; j_gene: TRBJ1-3; abundance: -; v_gene: TRBV6-5
CDR3nt: TGTGCCAGCACCCTGGGGGGCGAGCAGTACTTC; CDR3aa: CASTLGGEQYF; d_gene: -; j_gene: TRBJ2-7; abundance: -; v_gene: TRBV6-6